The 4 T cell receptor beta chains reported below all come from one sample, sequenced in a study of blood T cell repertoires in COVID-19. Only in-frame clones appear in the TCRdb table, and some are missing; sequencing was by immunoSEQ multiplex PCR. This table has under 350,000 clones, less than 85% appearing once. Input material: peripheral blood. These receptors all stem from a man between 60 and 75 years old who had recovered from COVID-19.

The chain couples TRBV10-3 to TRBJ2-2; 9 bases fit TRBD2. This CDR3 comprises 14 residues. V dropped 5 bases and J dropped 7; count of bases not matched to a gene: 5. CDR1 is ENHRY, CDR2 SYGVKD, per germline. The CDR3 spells CAISQREAGGELFF. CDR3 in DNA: TGTGCCATCAGTCAGCGGGAGGCCGGCGGGGAGCTGTTTTTT.

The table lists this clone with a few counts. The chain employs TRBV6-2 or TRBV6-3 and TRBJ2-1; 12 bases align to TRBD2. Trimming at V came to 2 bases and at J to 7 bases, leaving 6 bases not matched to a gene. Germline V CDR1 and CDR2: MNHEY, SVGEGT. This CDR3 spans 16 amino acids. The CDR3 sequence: CASSYGRLAGDNEQFF. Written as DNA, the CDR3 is TGTGCCAGCAGTTACGGCCGACTAGCGGGGGATAATGAGCAGTTCTTC.

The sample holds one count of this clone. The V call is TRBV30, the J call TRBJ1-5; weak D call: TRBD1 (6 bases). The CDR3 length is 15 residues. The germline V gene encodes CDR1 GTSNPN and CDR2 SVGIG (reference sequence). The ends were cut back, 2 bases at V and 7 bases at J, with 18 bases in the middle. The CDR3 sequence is CAWSRGGRGGQPQHF. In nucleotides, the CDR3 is TGTGCCTGGAGTCGCGGCGGCAGGGGTGGCCAGCCCCAGCATTTT.

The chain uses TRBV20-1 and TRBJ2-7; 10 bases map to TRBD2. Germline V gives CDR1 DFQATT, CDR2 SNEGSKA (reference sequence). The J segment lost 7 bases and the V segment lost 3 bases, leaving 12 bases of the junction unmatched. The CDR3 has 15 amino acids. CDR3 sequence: CSASRRTSGAREQYF. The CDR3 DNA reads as TGCAGTGCTAGTCGCCGAACTAGCGGGGCTCGTGAGCAGTACTTC.